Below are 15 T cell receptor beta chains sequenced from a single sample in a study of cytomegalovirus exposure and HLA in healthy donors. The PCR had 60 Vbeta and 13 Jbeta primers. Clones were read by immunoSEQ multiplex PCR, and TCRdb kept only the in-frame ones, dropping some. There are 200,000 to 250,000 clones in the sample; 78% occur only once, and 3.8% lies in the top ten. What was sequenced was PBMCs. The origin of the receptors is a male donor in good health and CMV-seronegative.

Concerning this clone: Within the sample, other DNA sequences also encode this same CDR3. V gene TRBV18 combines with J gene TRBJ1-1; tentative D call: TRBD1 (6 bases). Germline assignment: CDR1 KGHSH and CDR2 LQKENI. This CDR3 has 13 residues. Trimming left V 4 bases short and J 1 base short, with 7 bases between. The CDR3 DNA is TGTGCCAGCTCACAGGGACAGAACACTGAAGCTTTCTTT. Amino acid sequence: CASSQGQNTEAFF.

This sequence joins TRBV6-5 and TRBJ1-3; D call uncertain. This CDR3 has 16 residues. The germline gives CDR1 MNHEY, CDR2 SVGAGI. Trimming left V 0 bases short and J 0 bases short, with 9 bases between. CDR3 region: CASSYSLSSSGNTIYF. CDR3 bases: TGTGCCAGCAGTTACTCGCTGTCTAGCTCTGGAAACACCATATATTTT.

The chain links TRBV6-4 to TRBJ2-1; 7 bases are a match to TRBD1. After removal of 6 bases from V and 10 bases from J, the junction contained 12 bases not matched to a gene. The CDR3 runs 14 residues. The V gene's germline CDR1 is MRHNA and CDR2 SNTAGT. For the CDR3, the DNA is TGTGCCAGCAGCCCGAGGGGGCGAGGATTCGAGCAGTTCTTC. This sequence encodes CASSPRGRGFEQFF.

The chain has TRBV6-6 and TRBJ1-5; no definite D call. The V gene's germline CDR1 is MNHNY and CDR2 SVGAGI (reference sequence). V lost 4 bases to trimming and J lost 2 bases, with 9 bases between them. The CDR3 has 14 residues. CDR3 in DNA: TGTGCCAGCAGTTTAGCGAGCGGCAATCAGCCCCAGCATTTT. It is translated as CASSLASGNQPQHF.

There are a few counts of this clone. In nucleotides, the CDR3 is TGTGCCAGCAGCGGTGACAGGGACCTTGAGACCCAGTACTTC. This translates into CASSGDRDLETQYF. The chain has TRBV5-4 and TRBJ2-5; 7 bases match TRBD1. The CDR3 runs 14 residues. The germline V gene has CDR1 SGHNT and CDR2 YYREEE (reference sequence). J was trimmed by 5 bases and V by 4 bases; bases with no gene match: 8.

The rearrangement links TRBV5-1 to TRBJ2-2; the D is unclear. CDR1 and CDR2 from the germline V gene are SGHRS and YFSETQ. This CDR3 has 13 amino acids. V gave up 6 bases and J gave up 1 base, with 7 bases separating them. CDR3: CASTSGNTGELFF. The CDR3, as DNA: TGCGCCAGCACCTCCGGGAACACCGGGGAGCTGTTTTTT.

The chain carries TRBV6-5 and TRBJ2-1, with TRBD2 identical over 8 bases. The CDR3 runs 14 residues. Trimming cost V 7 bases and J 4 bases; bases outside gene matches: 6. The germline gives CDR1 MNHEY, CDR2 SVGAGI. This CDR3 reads CASMSGGGYNEQFF. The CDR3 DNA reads TGTGCCAGCATGTCCGGGGGGGGATACAATGAGCAGTTCTTC.

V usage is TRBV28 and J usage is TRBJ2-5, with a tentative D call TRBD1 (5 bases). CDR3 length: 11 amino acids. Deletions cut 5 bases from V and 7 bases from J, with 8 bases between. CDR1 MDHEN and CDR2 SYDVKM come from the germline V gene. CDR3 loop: CASSPQGTQYF. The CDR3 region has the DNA TGTGCCAGCAGTCCCCAGGGGACCCAGTACTTC.

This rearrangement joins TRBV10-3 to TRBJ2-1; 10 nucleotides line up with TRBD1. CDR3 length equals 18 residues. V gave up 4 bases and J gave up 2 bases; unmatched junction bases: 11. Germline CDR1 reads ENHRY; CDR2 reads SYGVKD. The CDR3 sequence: CAISVGTGVAWAYNEQFF. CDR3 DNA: TGTGCCATCAGTGTAGGGACAGGGGTCGCCTGGGCCTACAATGAGCAGTTCTTC.

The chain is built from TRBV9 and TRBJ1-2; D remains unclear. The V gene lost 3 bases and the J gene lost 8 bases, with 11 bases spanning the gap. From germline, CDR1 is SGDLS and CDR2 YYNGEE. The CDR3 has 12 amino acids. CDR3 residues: CASSGRVEGYTF. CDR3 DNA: TGTGCCAGCAGCGGGAGGGTTGAGGGCTACACCTTC.

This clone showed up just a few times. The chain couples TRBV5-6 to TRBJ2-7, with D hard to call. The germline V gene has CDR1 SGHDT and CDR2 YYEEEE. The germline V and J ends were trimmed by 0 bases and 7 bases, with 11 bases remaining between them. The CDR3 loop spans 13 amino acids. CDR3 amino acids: CASSLGNQVEQYF. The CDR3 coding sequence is TGTGCCAGCAGCTTGGGGAACCAGGTAGAGCAGTACTTC.

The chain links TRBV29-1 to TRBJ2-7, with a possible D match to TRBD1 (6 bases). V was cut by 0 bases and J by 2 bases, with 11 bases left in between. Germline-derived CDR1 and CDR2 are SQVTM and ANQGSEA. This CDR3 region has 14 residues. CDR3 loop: CSVEDTGKPYEQYF. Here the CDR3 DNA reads TGCAGCGTTGAAGATACAGGGAAGCCCTACGAGCAGTACTTC.

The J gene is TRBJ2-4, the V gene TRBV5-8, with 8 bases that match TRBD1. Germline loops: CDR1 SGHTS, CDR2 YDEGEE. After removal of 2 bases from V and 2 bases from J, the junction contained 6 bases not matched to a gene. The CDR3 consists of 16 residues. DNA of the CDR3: TGTGCCAGCAGCTTCTGGACAGGGAAAACCAAAAACATTCAGTACTTC. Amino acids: CASSFWTGKTKNIQYF.

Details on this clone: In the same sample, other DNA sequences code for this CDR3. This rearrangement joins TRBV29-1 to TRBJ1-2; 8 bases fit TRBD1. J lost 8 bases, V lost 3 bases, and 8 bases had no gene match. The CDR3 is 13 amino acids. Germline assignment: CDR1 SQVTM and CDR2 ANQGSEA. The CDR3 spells CSVEDPTGVGYTF. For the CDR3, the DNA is TGCAGCGTTGAGGACCCGACAGGGGTCGGCTACACCTTC.

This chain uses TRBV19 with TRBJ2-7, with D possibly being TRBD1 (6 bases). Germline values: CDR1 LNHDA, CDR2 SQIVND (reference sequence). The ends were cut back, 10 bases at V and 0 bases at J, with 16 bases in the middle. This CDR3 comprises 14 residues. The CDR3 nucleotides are TGTGCCACACGATATTCACAGGGCTCCTACGAGCAGTACTTC. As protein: CATRYSQGSYEQYF. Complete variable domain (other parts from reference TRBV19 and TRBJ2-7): DGGITQSPKYLFRKEGQNVTLSCEQNLNHDAMYWYRQDPGQGLRLIYYSQIVNDFQKGDIAEGYSVSREKKESFPLTVTSAQKNPTAFYLCATRYSQGSYEQYFGPGTRLTVT.